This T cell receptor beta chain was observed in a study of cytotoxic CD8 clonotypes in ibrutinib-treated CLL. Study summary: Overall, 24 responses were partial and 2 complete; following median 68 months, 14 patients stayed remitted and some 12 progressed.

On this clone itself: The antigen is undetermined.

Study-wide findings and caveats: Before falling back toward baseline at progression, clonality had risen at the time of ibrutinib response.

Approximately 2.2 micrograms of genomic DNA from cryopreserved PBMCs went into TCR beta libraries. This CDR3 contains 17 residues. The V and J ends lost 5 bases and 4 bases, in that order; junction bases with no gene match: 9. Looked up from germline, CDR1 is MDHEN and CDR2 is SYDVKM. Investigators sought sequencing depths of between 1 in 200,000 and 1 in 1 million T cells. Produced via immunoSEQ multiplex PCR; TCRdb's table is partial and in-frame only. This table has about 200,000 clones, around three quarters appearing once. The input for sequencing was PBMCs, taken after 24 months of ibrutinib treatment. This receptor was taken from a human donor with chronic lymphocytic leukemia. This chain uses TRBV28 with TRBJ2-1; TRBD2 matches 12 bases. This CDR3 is CASSPLRTSGKYNEQFF. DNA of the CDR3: TGTGCCAGCAGTCCACTGAGGACTAGCGGGAAATACAATGAGCAGTTCTTC.